This T cell receptor beta chain was captured by sequencing in a study of blood T cell repertoires in COVID-19. Study information: The cDNA or gDNA used as material had been derived from T cells, B-cell-depleted T cells, or PBMCs.

The data were produced by immunoSEQ multiplex PCR, yet TCRdb's version contains in-frame clones alone and is incomplete. The sample consists of 240,000 or so clones, about 82% of them appearing once. The cohort comprised adults aged 18 to 89 years residing in approximately 25 US areas. CDR3 length: 15 residues. Trimming shortened V by 6 bases and J by 0 bases, and 15 bases separated the two germline ends. CDR1 and CDR2 (germline): GTSNPN, SVGIG (reference sequence). What was sequenced was PBMCs or T cells enriched from blood (not recorded which). This rearrangement joins TRBV30 to TRBJ1-5; D might be TRBD1 (5 bases). The TCR comes from a woman between 45 and 60 years old who had recovered from COVID-19. The CDR3 is CACGPLTASNQPQHF. CDR3 in DNA: TGTGCCTGCGGACCTCTGACAGCTAGCAATCAGCCCCAGCATTTT.